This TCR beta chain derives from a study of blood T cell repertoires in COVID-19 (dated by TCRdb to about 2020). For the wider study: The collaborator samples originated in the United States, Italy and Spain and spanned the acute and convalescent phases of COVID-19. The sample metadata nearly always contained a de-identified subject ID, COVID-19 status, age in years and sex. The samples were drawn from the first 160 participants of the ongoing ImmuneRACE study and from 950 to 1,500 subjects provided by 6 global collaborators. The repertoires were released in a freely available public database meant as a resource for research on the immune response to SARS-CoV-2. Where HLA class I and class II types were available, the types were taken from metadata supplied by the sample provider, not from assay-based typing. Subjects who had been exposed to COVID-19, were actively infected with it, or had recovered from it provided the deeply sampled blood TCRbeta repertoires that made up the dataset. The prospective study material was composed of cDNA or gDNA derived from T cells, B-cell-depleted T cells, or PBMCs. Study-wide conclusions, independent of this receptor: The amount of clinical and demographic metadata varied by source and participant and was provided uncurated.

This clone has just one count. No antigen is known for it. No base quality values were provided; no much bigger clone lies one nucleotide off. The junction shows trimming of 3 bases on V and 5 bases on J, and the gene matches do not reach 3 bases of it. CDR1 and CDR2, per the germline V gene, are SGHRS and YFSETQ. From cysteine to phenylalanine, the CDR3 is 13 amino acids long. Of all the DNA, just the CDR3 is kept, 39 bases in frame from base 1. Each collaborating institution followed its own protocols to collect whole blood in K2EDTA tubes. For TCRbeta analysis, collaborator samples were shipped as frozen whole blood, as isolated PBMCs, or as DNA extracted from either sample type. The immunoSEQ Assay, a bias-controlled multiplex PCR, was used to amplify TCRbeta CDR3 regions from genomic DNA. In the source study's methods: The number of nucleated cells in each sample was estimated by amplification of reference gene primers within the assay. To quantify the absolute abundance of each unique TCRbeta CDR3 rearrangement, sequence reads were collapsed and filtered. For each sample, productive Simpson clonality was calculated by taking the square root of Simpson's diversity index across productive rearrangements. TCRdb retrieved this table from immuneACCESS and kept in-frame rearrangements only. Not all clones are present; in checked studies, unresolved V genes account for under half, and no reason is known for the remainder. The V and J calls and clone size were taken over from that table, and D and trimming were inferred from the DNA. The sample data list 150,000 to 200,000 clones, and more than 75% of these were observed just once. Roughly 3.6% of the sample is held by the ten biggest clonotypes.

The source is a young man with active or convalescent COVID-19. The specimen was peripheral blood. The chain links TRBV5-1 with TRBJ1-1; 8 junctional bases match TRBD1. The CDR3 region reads CASSWDRLTEAFF. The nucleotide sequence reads TGCGCCAGCAGCTGGGACAGGCTGACTGAAGCTTTCTTT. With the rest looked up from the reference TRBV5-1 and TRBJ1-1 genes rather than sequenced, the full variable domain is KAGVTQTPRYLIKTRGQQVTLSCSPISGHRSVSWYQQTPGQGLQFLFEYFSETQRNKGNFPGRFSGRQFSNSRSEMNVSTLELGDSALYLCASSWDRLTEAFFGQGTRLTVV.